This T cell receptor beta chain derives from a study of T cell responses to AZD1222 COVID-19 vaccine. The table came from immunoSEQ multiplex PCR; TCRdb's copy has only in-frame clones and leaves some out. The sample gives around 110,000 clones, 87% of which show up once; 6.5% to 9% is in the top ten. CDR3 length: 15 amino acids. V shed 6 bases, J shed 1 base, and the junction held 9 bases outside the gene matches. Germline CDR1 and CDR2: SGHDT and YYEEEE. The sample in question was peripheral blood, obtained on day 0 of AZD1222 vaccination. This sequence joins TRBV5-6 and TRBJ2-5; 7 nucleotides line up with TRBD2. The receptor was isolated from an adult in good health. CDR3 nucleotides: TGTGCCAGCAACCAACCGTCGGGGGGCCAAGAGACCCAGTACTTC. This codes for CASNQPSGGQETQYF.